This TCR beta chain was identified in a study of human T cells and chemical hapten exposure (dated by TCRdb to about 2021). Concerning the study at large: For sensitization, 2% DPC in acetone was applied to a roughly 2 cm by roughly 2 cm area of upper inner arm skin. Throughout the study period of approximately 23 weeks, patients also received therapeutic DPC doses to the scalp every week. Patch testing was performed on the upper back with Finn chambers containing 0.01% DPC, and the patch tests were scored after 6 days according to International Contact Dermatitis Research Group standards. The mostly female patient cohort included alopecia areata with under or over 50% scalp involvement, alopecia totalis and alopecia universalis. Libraries were combined into a pool for sequencing, and differences in TCR yield between samples came mainly from small differences in library volumes within the pool. Peripheral blood TCR repertoire changes were tracked in vivo in alopecia patients during primary and secondary sensitization to the hapten diphenylcyclopropenone (DPC). Blood samples were taken from patients before sensitization (week 0) and at 2, 6 and about 24 weeks after DPC sensitization. Twenty-nine alopecia patients provided blood for TCR sequencing at one to four time points (pre-sensitization, 2, 6 and 24 weeks).

In the germline V gene (reference sequence), CDR1 corresponds to MNHEY and CDR2 to SMNVEV. From the cysteine through the phenylalanine, the CDR3 covers 11 amino acids. Here the CDR3 DNA is all that survives: 33 bases in frame from base 1. The V end loses 10 bases and the J end loses 2 bases, and a stretch of 8 bases separates them. Library preparation was by RACE. Instrument used: NextSeq 500. During library preparation, unique molecular identifiers were attached to individual cDNA molecules so that TCRs could be counted in a quantitative, reproducible way. Both TCR alpha and TCR beta chains were sequenced from each blood RNA sample. In the source study's methods: Samples had a median of around 92,000 TCRs, with a range from roughly 23,224 to 750,000. The Decombinator software suite was used to annotate V, J and CDR3 in the TCR reads. Every sample was subsampled to the same number of TCRs (28,000) for the PS versus PT1 abundance plots. Expanded TCRs were defined as absent before sensitization and observed at least eight times at the 2-week time point. TCRdb took the public reads, trimmed them with fastp at Q25, ran MiXCR for clone calling and kept in-frame beta chains. Each record represents a unique CDR3 protein, reported with the most common genes and DNA among its rows. TCRdb's processing, not the authors' own work, is the source of the V and J calls. The sample table lists about 260,000 distinct CDR3 sequences, approximately 8.4% of them with a count of one. The ten biggest clones cover 2% to 2.5% of the sample.

This sample's time point label indicates: pre-sensitization, week 0. The sample's treatment or condition, from its label and the paper: therapeutic diphenylcyclopropenone sensitization with weekly scalp DPC. At each patch-test visit, blood was drawn before the patch test was applied. Patients were eligible if aged 18 to 70, diagnosed with alopecia and judged suitable for DPC therapy, and pregnant patients were excluded. Total RNA was extracted from unfractionated whole blood collected in Tempus Blood RNA tubes. Summary of the overall study and its limitations: Patch test score correlated positively with the number of PT1 expanded TCRs, reaching significance at thresholds 8, 16 and 32 but not at 4. All patients had alopecia, a presumed autoimmune disease, so their immune response might differ from that of healthy individuals. Repeated subsampling changed both the strength of the expansion versus patch-test correlation and the threshold at which the correlation became significant. Compared with pre-sensitization or healthy control sets, expanded TCRs formed significantly more large CDR3 similarity clusters, which is consistent with antigen-driven responses. DPC sensitization did not change how many TCRs were above 1 in 1000 frequency, and no evidence was found of alterations in global repertoire structure.

Points on this clonotype: The specificity of this receptor is unknown. No per-base quality is available; no much larger clone lies one base away.

Material: whole blood, obtained in connection with sensitization to the hapten diphenylcyclopropenone (DPC). The receptor was isolated from a woman aged 40 to 49 with alopecia areata. Some clones in this sample may be carry-over from other donors' samples. The rearrangement joined TRBV27 to TRBJ1-2; there is no confident call for the D gene. In nucleotide form, the sequence is TGTGCCACCCGAATAAACTATGGCTACACCTTC. Translated, this gives CATRINYGYTF.